Below, 15 T cell receptor beta chains from the same sample are listed, as sequenced in a study of cytomegalovirus exposure and HLA in healthy donors. It was with 60 Vbeta and 13 Jbeta primers that the PCR ran. The assay was immunoSEQ multiplex PCR, and TCRdb's table has in-frame clones only and misses some. The sample records 95,000 to 100,000 clones, 75% being singletons. The sample consisted of PBMCs. The receptors here all came from a man aged 50 to 59 in good health and CMV-seronegative.

This clone showed up just a few times. This sequence joins TRBV28 and TRBJ1-2, with D tentatively TRBD1 (5 bases). The CDR3 runs 13 residues. Per germline, CDR1 MDHEN and CDR2 SYDVKM. Deletions cut 3 bases from V and 2 bases from J, with 7 bases between. The chain's CDR3 is CASSLGGNYGYTF. In nucleotides, the CDR3 is TGTGCCAGCAGTTTGGGGGGAAACTATGGCTACACCTTC.

The chain uses TRBV4-3 and TRBJ2-3; 7 bases are shared with TRBD2. Germline trimming cut 0 bases from V and 4 bases from J; bases unmatched to any gene: 10. Germline V gene lookup returns CDR1 LGHNA and CDR2 YSLEER. The CDR3 totals 17 residues. The CDR3 sequence: CASSQDAEREGSDTQYF. The CDR3, as DNA: TGCGCCAGCAGCCAAGATGCCGAGCGGGAAGGCTCAGATACGCAGTATTTT.

The chain uses TRBV30 and TRBJ1-5; D unclear. The length of the CDR3 is 13 residues. V was clipped by 4 bases and J by 6 bases, with 13 bases between them. Germline V lookup: CDR1 GTSNPN, CDR2 SVGIG (reference sequence). The CDR3 loop is CAWTPGGGQPQHF. The CDR3 DNA is TGTGCCTGGACACCCGGTGGAGGTCAGCCCCAGCATTTT. The full variable domain, its missing parts supplied by reference TRBV30 and TRBJ1-5, is SQTIHQWPATLVQPVGSPLSLECTVEGTSNPNLYWYRQAAGRGLQLLFYSVGIGQISSEVPQNLSASRPQDRQFILSSKKLLLSDSGFYLCAWTPGGGQPQHFGDGTRLSIL.

V gene TRBV5-1 combines with J gene TRBJ2-5, with 8 bases that match TRBD2. CDR1 is SGHRS, CDR2 YFSETQ, per germline. Trimming cost V 7 bases and J 1 base; bases outside gene matches: 12. The CDR3 spans 16 residues. The CDR3 spells CASGFSGVVSQETQYF. Here the CDR3 DNA reads TGCGCCAGCGGTTTTAGCGGGGTTGTTTCCCAAGAGACCCAGTACTTC.

This clone has just one count. J is TRBJ1-5 and V is TRBV5-8; D might be TRBD1 (6 bases). Germline V gene lookup returns CDR1 SGHTS and CDR2 YDEGEE. Trimming stripped 0 bases from V and 6 bases from J, with 7 bases between. The CDR3 covers 13 residues. The DNA for the CDR3 is TGTGCCAGCAGCTTGGTAGGGGGTCAGCCCCAGCATTTT. It yields the protein CASSLVGGQPQHF.

The chain employs TRBV27 and TRBJ2-7, with TRBD2 identical over 7 bases. Germline values: CDR1 MNHEY, CDR2 SMNVEV (reference sequence). The CDR3 covers 13 residues. V shed 4 bases, J shed 3 bases, and the junction held 3 bases outside the gene matches. The CDR3 protein is CASSWSGDYEQYF. CDR3 nucleotides: TGTGCCAGCAGTTGGAGCGGGGACTACGAGCAGTACTTC.

J is TRBJ2-2 and V is TRBV10-3; no definite D call. V was shortened by 4 bases and J by 3 bases, with 6 bases between the two germline ends. CDR1 and CDR2 (germline): ENHRY, SYGVKD. The CDR3 loop spans 13 amino acids. The DNA for the CDR3 is TGTGCCATCAGTGCTACCGACACCGGGGAGCTGTTTTTT. This sequence encodes CAISATDTGELFF.

The chain recombines TRBV7-3 with TRBJ2-2, with TRBD1 matching over 10 bases. The CDR3 runs 15 residues. V shed 5 bases and J 7 bases; nucleotides not matched to a gene: 7. Looked up from germline, CDR1 is SGHTA and CDR2 is FQGTGA. In DNA, the CDR3 is TGTGCCAGCAGCCCACGACAGGGGGCGGTCGGGGAGCTGTTTTTT. Translating it yields CASSPRQGAVGELFF.

The rearrangement joins TRBV30 to TRBJ1-4; no clear D gene. Germline lookup yields CDR1 GTSNPN and CDR2 SVGIG (reference sequence). The CDR3 is 16 amino acids. The ends were cut back, 1 base at V and 2 bases at J, with 14 bases in the middle. The chain's CDR3 is CAWSAGSRRTNEKLFF. The CDR3 region has the DNA TGTGCCTGGAGTGCTGGGTCCCGGAGGACTAATGAAAAACTGTTTTTT.

The chain employs TRBV10-3 and TRBJ1-1; maybe TRBD1 (6 bases). Germline V gene sequence: CDR1 ENHRY, CDR2 SYGVKD. There are 15 residues in the CDR3. The V and J ends lost 4 bases and 0 bases respectively, with 12 bases between them. CDR3 sequence: CAISAGRDMNTEAFF. The CDR3 region has the DNA TGTGCCATCAGTGCAGGCAGGGACATGAACACTGAAGCTTTCTTT.

The chain links TRBV14 to TRBJ2-1; 8 nucleotides match TRBD2. Looked up from germline, CDR1 is SGHDN and CDR2 is FVKESK. V dropped 3 bases and J dropped 2; count of bases not matched to a gene: 3. The CDR3 has 15 residues. The CDR3 DNA reads as TGTGCCAGCAGCCACGGGGGGGGGCCCTACAATGAGCAGTTCTTC. Amino acids: CASSHGGGPYNEQFF.

V gene TRBV6-5 combines with J gene TRBJ1-1, with 8 bases aligning to TRBD1. Germline-derived CDR1 and CDR2 are MNHEY and SVGAGI. The CDR3 extends over 15 amino acids. V lost 0 bases to trimming and J lost 4 bases; unmatched junction nucleotides: 4. In nucleotides, the CDR3 is TGTGCCAGCAGTTACTCGATAACAGGGGGCACTGAAGCTTTCTTT. Residues: CASSYSITGGTEAFF.

The gene calls are TRBV6-1 and TRBJ1-4; the match to TRBD1 covers 7 bases. With V trimmed by 6 bases and J by 8 bases, 12 bases remained unmatched. The CDR3 consists of 15 residues. CDR1 and CDR2 from the germline V gene are MNHNS and SASEGT. CDR3 protein: CASSERGTDDEKLFF. The CDR3 DNA sequence: TGTGCCAGCAGCGAACGCGGGACAGATGACGAAAAACTGTTTTTT.

This clone was observed a few times. The chain uses TRBV29-1 and TRBJ1-4; D remains ambiguous. The CDR3 is made up of 12 amino acids. Trimming shortened V by 7 bases and J by 5 bases, and 11 bases separated the two germline ends. CDR1 and CDR2 from the germline V gene are SQVTM and ANQGSEA. The CDR3 nucleotides read TGCAGCGGGGGAGACGCCAATGAAAAACTGTTTTTT. Protein product: CSGGDANEKLFF. Complete variable domain (other parts from reference TRBV29-1 and TRBJ1-4): SAVISQKPSRDICQRGTSLTIQCQVDSQVTMMFWYRQQPGQSLTLIATANQGSEATYESGFVIDKFPISRPNLTFSTLTVSNMSPEDSSIYLCSGGDANEKLFFGSGTQLSVL.

The chain recombines TRBV4-3 with TRBJ1-4, with no clear D. CDR1 and CDR2 from the germline V gene are LGHNA and YSLEER. The CDR3 consists of 16 residues. Deletions cut 1 base from V and 0 bases from J, with 9 bases between. Here the CDR3 DNA reads TGCGCCAGCAGCCAAGCCGAGGTCGCAACTAATGAAAAACTGTTTTTT. Protein product: CASSQAEVATNEKLFF.